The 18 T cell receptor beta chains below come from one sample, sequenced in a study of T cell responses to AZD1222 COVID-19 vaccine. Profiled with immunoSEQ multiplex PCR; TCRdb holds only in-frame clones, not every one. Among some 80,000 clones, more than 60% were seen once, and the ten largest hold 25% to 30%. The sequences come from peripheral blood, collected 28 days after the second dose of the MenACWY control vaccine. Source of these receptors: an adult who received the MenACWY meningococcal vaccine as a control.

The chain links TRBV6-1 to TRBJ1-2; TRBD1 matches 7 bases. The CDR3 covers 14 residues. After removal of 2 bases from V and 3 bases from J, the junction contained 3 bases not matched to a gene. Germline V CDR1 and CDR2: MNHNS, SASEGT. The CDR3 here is CASSESGQYYGYTF. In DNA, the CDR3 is TGTGCCAGCAGTGAATCGGGACAGTACTATGGCTACACCTTC.

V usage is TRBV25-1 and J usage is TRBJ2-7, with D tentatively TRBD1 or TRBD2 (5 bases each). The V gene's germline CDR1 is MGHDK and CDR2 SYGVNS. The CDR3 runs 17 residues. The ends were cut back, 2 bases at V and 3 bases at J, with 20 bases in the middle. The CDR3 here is CASSERYRDGGDYEQYF. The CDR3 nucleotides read TGTGCCAGCAGTGAACGATATAGGGACGGTGGGGACTACGAGCAGTACTTC.

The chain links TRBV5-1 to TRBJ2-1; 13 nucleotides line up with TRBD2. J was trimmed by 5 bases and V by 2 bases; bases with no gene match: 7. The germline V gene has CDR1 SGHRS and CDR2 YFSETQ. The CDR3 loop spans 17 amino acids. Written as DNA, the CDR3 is TGCGCCAGCAGCTTACGGCCCGGGACTAGCGGGAACAATGAGCAGTTCTTC. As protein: CASSLRPGTSGNNEQFF.

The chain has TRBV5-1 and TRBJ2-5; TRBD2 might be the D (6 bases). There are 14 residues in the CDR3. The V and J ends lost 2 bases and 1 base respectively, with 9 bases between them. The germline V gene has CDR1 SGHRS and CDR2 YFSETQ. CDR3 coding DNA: TGCGCCAGCAGCTTCGGCGGGACCCAAGAGACCCAGTACTTC. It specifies CASSFGGTQETQYF.

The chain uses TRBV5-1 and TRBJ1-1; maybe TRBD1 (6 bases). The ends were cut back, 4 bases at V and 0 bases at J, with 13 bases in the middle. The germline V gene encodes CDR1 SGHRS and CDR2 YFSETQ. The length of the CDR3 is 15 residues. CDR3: CASSPDSLLNTEAFF. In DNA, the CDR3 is TGCGCCAGCAGCCCGGACAGCCTCTTGAACACTGAAGCTTTCTTT. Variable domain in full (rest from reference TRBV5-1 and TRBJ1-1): KAGVTQTPRYLIKTRGQQVTLSCSPISGHRSVSWYQQTPGQGLQFLFEYFSETQRNKGNFPGRFSGRQFSNSRSEMNVSTLELGDSALYLCASSPDSLLNTEAFFGQGTRLTVV.

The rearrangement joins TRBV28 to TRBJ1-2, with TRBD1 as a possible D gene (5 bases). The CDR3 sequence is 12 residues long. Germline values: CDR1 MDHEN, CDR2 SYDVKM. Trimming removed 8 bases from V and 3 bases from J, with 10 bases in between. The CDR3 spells CASGGRHYGYTF. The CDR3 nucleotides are TGTGCCAGCGGGGGACGGCACTATGGCTACACCTTC.

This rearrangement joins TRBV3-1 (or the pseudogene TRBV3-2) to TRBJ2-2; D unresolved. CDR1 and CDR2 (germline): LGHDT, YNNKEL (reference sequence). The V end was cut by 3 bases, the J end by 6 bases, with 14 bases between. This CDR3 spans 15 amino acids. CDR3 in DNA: TGTGCCAGCAGCCAGTCCGTACTCTTGCCCGGGGAGCTGTTTTTT. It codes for CASSQSVLLPGELFF.

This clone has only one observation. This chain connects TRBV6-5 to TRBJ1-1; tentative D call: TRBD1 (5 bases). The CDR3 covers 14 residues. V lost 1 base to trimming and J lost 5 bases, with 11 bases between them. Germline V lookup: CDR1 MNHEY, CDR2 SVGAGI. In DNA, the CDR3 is TGTGCCAGCAGTTACTTCCAGGGTGGGACTGAAGCTTTCTTT. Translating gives CASSYFQGGTEAFF.

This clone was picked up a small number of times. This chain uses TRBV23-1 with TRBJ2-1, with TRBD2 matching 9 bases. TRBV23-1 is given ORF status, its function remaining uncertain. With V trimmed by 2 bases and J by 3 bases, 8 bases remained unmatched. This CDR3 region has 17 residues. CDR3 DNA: TGCGCCAGCAGTCAACCCCGGACTAGCGACTTCTACAATGAGCAGTTCTTC. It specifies CASSQPRTSDFYNEQFF.

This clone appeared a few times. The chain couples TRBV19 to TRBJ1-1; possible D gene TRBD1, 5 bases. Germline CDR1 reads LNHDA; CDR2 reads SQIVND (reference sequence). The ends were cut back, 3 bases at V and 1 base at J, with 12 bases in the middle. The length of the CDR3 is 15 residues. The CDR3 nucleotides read TGTGCCAGTAGTATGGGGGGGATCGGGAACACTGAAGCTTTCTTT. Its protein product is CASSMGGIGNTEAFF.

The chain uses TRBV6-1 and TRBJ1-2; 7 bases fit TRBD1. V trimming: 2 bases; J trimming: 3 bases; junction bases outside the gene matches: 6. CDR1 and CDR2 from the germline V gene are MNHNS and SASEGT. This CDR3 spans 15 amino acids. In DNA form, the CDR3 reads TGTGCCAGCAGTGAAAACCCCGACAGGGACTATGGCTACACCTTC. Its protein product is CASSENPDRDYGYTF.

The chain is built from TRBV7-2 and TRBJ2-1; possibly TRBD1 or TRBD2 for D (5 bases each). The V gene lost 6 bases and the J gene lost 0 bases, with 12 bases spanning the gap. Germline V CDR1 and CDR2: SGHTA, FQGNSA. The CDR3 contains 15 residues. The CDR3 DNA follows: TGTGCCAGCAGTTCCGGGGCTAGCTCCTACAATGAGCAGTTCTTC. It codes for CASSSGASSYNEQFF. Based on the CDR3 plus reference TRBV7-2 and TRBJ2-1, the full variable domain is GAGVSQSPSNKVTEKGKDVELRCDPISGHTALYWYRQSLGQGLEFLIYFQGNSAPDKSGLPSDRFSAERTGGSVSTLTIQRTQQEDSAVYLCASSSGASSYNEQFFGPGTRLTVL.

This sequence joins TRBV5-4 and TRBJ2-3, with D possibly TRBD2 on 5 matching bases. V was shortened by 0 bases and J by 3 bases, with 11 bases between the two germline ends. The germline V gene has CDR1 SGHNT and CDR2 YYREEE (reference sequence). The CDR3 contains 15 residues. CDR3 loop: CASSLAGIATDTQYF. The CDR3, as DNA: TGTGCCAGCAGCTTGGCCGGGATTGCAACAGATACGCAGTATTTT.

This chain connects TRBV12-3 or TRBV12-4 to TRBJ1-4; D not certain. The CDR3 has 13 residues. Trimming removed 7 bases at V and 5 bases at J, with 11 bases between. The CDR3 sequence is CASTPRPNEKLFF. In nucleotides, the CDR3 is TGTGCCAGCACCCCACGACCAAATGAAAAACTGTTTTTT.

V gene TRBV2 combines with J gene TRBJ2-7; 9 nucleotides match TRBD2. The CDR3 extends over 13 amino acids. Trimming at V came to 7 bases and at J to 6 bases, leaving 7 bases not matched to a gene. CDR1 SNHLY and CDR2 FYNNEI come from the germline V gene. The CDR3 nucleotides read TGTGCCAGCAAGCGCGGGAGGGCCAGCGAGCAGTACTTC. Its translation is CASKRGRASEQYF.

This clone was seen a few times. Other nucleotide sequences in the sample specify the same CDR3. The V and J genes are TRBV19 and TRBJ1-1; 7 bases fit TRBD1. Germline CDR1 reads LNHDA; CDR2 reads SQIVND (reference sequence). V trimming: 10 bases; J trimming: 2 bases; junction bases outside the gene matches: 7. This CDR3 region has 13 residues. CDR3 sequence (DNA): TGTGCCACCAACAGGGGTCGAAACACTGAAGCTTTCTTT. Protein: CATNRGRNTEAFF.

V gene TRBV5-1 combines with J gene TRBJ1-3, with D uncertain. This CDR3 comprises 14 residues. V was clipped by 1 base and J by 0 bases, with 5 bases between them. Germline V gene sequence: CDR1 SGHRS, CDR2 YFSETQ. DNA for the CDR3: TGCGCCAGCAGCTTGTCAGTCTCTGGAAACACCATATATTTT. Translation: CASSLSVSGNTIYF.

In DNA form, the CDR3 reads TGTGCCAGCAGCTTGACAGGAACCTATGGCTACACCTTC. Its protein product is CASSLTGTYGYTF. The chain is built from TRBV13 and TRBJ1-2; D might be TRBD1 (6 bases). Trimming pared 3 bases from V and 4 bases from J, leaving 9 bases between. Germline-derived CDR1 and CDR2 are PRHDT and FYEKMQ (reference sequence). The CDR3 has 13 amino acids.